This TCR beta chain came from a study of control samples from healthy donors and cancer patients. This table comes from immunoSEQ multiplex PCR, and its TCRdb copy is limited to in-frame clones, with some not included. The sample includes 150,000 or so clones, approximately 94% of them seen just once. The source material was blood. The sequence derives from a man aged 40-50 years in good health.

CDR3 protein: CASSLRSPPYEQYF. CDR3 in DNA: TGTGCCAGCAGTTTAAGATCCCCTCCCTACGAGCAGTACTTC. The chain joins TRBV28 to TRBJ2-7; unclear D gene. There are 14 residues in the CDR3. V shed 2 bases and J shed 2 bases, with 10 bases lying between them. The germline V gene has CDR1 MDHEN and CDR2 SYDVKM.